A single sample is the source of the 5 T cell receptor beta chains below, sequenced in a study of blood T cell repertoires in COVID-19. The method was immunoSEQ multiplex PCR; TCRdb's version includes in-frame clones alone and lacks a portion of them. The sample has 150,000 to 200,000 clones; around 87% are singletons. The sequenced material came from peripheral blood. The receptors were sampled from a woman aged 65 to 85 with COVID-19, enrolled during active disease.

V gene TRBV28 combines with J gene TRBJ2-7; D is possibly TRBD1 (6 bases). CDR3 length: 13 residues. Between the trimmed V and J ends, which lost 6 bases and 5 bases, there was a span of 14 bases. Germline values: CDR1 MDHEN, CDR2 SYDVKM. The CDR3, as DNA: TGTGCCAGCAGACAGGGAAGTCCCGACGAGCAGTACTTC. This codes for CASRQGSPDEQYF. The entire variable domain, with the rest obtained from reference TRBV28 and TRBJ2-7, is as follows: DVKVTQSSRYLVKRTGEKVFLECVQDMDHENMFWYRQDPGLGLRLIYFSYDVKMKEKGDIPEGYSVSREKKERFSLILESASTNQTSMYLCASRQGSPDEQYFGPGTRLTVT.

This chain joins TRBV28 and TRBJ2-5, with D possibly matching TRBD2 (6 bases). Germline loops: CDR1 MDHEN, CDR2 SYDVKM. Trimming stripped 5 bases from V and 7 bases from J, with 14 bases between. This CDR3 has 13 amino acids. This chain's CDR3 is CASSPSALVTQYF. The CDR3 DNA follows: TGTGCCAGCAGTCCTAGCGCCCTGGTGACCCAGTACTTC.

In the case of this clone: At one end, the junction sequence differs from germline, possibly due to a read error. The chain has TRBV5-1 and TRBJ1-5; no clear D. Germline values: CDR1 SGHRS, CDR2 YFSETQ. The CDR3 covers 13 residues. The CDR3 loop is CASSLDSDQPQHF. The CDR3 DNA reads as TGCGCCAGCAGCTTGGATAGCGATCAGCCCCAGCATTTT.

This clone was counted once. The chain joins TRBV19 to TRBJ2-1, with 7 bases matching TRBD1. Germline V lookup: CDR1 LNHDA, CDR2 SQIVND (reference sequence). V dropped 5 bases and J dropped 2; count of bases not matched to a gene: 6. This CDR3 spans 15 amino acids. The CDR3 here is CASSPQGQTYNEQFF. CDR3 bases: TGTGCCAGTAGTCCCCAGGGACAGACCTACAATGAGCAGTTCTTC.

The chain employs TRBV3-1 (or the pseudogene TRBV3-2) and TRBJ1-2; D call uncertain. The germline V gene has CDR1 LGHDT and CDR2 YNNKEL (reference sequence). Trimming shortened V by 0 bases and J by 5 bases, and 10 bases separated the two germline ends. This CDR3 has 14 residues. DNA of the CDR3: TGTGCCAGCAGCCAAGATGGCGCGGGGTATGGCTACACCTTC. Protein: CASSQDGAGYGYTF.